This T cell receptor (beta chain) originates from a study of T cell repertoires in cytomegalovirus infection. Study overall: Public TCR beta signatures provided an indication of both CMV infection and a matching HLA type.

This clonotype was found a few times. Antigen specificity is unknown. A single record per CDR3 protein comes from TCRdb applying MiXCR to the reads. The sample has around 450,000 distinct CDR3 sequences, roughly 30% seen once. Study-wide points: HLA-C-restricted CMV-specific TCR beta clonotypes were dominant in the ex vivo response. Carriers of CMV and the relevant HLA type were discriminated by public TCR beta frequency.

CDR1 and CDR2 (germline): MGHRA, YSYEKL. Trimming stripped 0 bases from V and 5 bases from J, with 12 bases between. The length of the CDR3 is 15 residues. The sequenced sample consisted of PBMCs. The receptor was isolated from a human donor in good health (CMV status not recorded). Some clones in this sample may be carry-over from other donors' samples. The rearrangement links TRBV4-1 to TRBJ2-3; D is ambiguous. The CDR3 DNA reads as TGCGCCAGCAGCCAAGATAGGAGAGCTCAAGATACGCAGTATTTT. Translated, it gives CASSQDRRAQDTQYF.